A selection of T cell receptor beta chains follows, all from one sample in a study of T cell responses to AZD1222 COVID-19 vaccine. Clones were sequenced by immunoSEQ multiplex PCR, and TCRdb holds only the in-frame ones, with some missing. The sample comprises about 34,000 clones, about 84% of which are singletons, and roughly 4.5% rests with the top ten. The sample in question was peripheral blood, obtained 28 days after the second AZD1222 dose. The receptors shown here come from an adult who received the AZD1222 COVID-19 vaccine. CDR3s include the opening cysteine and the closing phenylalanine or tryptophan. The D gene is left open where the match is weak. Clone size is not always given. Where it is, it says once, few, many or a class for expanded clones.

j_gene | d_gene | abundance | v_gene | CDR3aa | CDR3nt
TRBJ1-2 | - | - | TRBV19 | CARTPRRGGRDGYTF | TGTGCCAGAACACCACGACGGGGGGGTAGAGATGGCTACACCTTC
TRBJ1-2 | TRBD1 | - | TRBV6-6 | CASSYGGQGANYGYTF | TGTGCCAGCAGTTACGGGGGACAGGGGGCTAACTATGGCTACACCTTC
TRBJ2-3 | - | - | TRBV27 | CASSLSAGMTSTDTQYF | TGTGCCAGCAGTTTATCTGCCGGGATGACTAGCACAGATACGCAGTATTTT
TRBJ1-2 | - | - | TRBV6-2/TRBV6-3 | CASSYGDGYTF | TGTGCCAGCAGTTACGGGGATGGCTACACCTTC
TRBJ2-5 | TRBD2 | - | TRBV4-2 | CASSQDRGGQETQYF | TGTGCCAGCAGCCAAGATCGGGGGGGCCAAGAGACCCAGTACTTC
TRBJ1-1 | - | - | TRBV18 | CASSRLDEGQTEAFF | TGTGCCAGCTCACGGCTTGATGAGGGGCAGACTGAAGCTTTCTTT
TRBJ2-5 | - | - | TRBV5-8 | CASSLVWGLGETQYF | TGTGCCAGCAGCTTGGTTTGGGGGCTCGGGGAGACCCAGTACTTC
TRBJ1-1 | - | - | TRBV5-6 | CASSPGRPRRFGGTEAFF | TGTGCCAGCAGCCCTGGGAGGCCTCGGCGCTTCGGCGGGACTGAAGCTTTCTTT
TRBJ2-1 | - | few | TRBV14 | CASSPGLGRQFF | TGTGCCAGCAGCCCGGGGTTGGGGAGACAGTTCTTC
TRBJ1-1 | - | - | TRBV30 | CAWSVRPGVAFF | TGTGCCTGGAGTGTACGGCCAGGGGTGGCTTTCTTT
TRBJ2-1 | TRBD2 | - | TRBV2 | CASGGSGISYNEQFF | TGTGCCAGCGGTGGTAGCGGGATTTCCTACAATGAGCAGTTCTTC
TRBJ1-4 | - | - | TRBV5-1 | CASSLAPGNANEKLFF | TGCGCCAGCAGCTTGGCCCCGGGGAACGCTAATGAAAAACTGTTTTTT
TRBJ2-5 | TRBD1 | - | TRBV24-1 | CATSDPTGGSGETQYF | TGTGCCACCAGTGATCCGACAGGGGGCTCGGGGGAGACCCAGTACTTC
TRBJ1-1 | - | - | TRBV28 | CASSSRGSGAAFF | TGTGCCAGCAGTTCAAGGGGGTCAGGGGCAGCTTTCTTT
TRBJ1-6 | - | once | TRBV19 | CASTHRDWNSPLHF | TGTGCCAGTACCCACAGGGACTGGAATTCACCCCTCCACTTT
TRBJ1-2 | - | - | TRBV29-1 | CSVGSRASGYGYTF | TGCAGCGTTGGGTCCAGAGCATCGGGCTATGGCTACACCTTC
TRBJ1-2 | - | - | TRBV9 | CASTGGTRYYGYTF | TGTGCCAGCACGGGGGGAACGAGATACTACGGCTACACCTTC
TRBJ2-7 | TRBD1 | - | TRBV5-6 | CASRETGGPSYEQYF | TGTGCCAGCAGGGAGACAGGGGGCCCTTCGTACGAGCAGTACTTC
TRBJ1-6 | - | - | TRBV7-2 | CASSSEEGLTLHF | TGTGCCAGCAGCTCGGAGGAAGGTTTAACCCTCCACTTT
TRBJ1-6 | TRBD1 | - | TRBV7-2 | CASSSGTGLAPLHF | TGTGCCAGCAGCTCCGGGACAGGGTTGGCACCCCTCCACTTT
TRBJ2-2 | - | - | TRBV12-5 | CASGPRVDSRGTGELFF | TGTGCTAGTGGTCCGAGGGTTGACAGCCGAGGCACCGGGGAGCTGTTTTTT